A selection of T cell receptor beta chains follows, all from one sample in a study of cytomegalovirus exposure and HLA in healthy donors. Measured with immunoSEQ multiplex PCR; TCRdb has only the in-frame clones, and not every one. Found here are 100,000 to 120,000 clones, approximately 80% of them singletons; the top ten hold under 1.5%. The sequenced material came from PBMCs. All receptors come from a man aged 30-40 years in good health and CMV-seronegative. CDR3s include the opening cysteine and the closing phenylalanine or tryptophan. Fields, in order: clone size, J gene, CDR3 length, V gene, D gene, CDR3 DNA, CDR3 protein. D genes are given only for firm matches. Some rows have no size entry. The others give once, few or many, or a class for an expanded clone.

. | TRBJ1-2 | 15 | TRBV6-5 | TRBD1 | TGTGCCAGCAGAGACCCGGGACAGACAAACTATGGCTACACCTTC | CASRDPGQTNYGYTF
. | TRBJ2-2 | 14 | TRBV15 | . | TGTGCCACCAACAGAGGTTACATTGCCGGGGAGCTGTTTTTT | CATNRGYIAGELFF
once | TRBJ2-5 | 15 | TRBV7-2 | . | TGTGCCAGCAGCTTGGGGGGTCTTACTCAAGAGACCCAGTACTTC | CASSLGGLTQETQYF
. | TRBJ2-1 | 16 | TRBV4-1 | . | TGCGCCAGCAGCCAAGGGGTTAGCTCGTCGGATAATGAGCAGTTCTTC | CASSQGVSSSDNEQFF
. | TRBJ1-2 | 12 | TRBV29-1 | . | TGCAGCGATAATCAGGGTGTGGGGGGCTACACCTTC | CSDNQGVGGYTF
. | TRBJ2-1 | 14 | TRBV9 | . | TGTGCCAGCAGCGTAGGAGGGGGGGCGTATGAGCAGTTCTTC | CASSVGGGAYEQFF
few | TRBJ1-4 | 15 | TRBV5-1 | TRBD1 | TGCGCCAGCAGCTTGGCCGCAACAGGGGTTGAAAAACTGTTTTTT | CASSLAATGVEKLFF
. | TRBJ2-3 | 15 | TRBV6-5 | TRBD1 | TGTGCCAGCAGTTACGAGGGGGCGTTGGCAGATACGCAGTATTTT | CASSYEGALADTQYF
. | TRBJ2-7 | 15 | TRBV4-3 | . | TGCGCCAGCAGCCAAGCGGCGGGGTATGCCTACGAGCAGTACTTC | CASSQAAGYAYEQYF
. | TRBJ2-4 | 15 | TRBV5-1 | TRBD2 | TGCGCCAGCAGCGGGGGTAGCGGGGGGGCAGACATTCAGTACTTC | CASSGGSGGADIQYF
. | TRBJ2-3 | 14 | TRBV6-5 | TRBD2 | TGTGCCAGCAGTAGCGGGAGCACTCGGGGAGCGCAGTATTTT | CASSSGSTRGAQYF
. | TRBJ1-4 | 14 | TRBV2 | . | TGTGCCAGCAGTGACGTCAGGGTCGTCCAAAAACTGTTTTTT | CASSDVRVVQKLFF
. | TRBJ2-5 | 13 | TRBV5-4 | . | TGTGCCAGCAGAACTAGCACCCAAGAGACCCAGTACTTC | CASRTSTQETQYF
. | TRBJ2-1 | 13 | TRBV7-9 | TRBD2 | TGTGCCAGCAGCTCACTAGCGGACAATGAGCAGTTCTTC | CASSSLADNEQFF
. | TRBJ1-5 | 15 | TRBV18 | TRBD1 | TGTGCCAGCTCAGCCAGCCAGGGGGAGGTTCAGCCCCAGCATTTT | CASSASQGEVQPQHF
. | TRBJ2-7 | 15 | TRBV7-8 | . | TGTGCCAGCAGCGACGCCAGGGAACGGCGGTCGGGGCAGTACTTC | CASSDARERRSGQYF
. | TRBJ1-1 | 16 | TRBV19 | . | TGCGCCAGTAGTATCGGAAACAGCCCTATGAACACTGAAGCTTTCTTT | CASSIGNSPMNTEAFF
. | TRBJ2-5 | 14 | TRBV11-2 | . | TGTGCCAGCAGCTCCCTCGTGTTACAAGAGACCCAGTACTTC | CASSSLVLQETQYF
. | TRBJ1-2 | 13 | TRBV4-3 | . | TGCGCCAGCAGCCCTAGGACAGCATATGGCTACACCTTC | CASSPRTAYGYTF
few | TRBJ2-7 | 13 | TRBV4-3 | . | TGCGCCAGCAGCCAAGTTTTCGGCTACGAGCAGTACTTC | CASSQVFGYEQYF
. | TRBJ2-7 | 14 | TRBV9 | . | TGTGCCAGCAGCGTAGAGGGGGGGTTGACCGAGCAGTACTTC | CASSVEGGLTEQYF
. | TRBJ2-1 | 19 | TRBV5-8 | TRBD2 | TGTGCCAGCAGCTTGGGAGCTAGCGGGGGGCAGAGCTCCTACAATGAGCAGTTCTTC | CASSLGASGGQSSYNEQFF
. | TRBJ1-3 | 13 | TRBV10-3 | . | TGTGCCACTACAGTAAGCTCTGGAAACACCATATATTTT | CATTVSSGNTIYF
few | TRBJ1-6 | 16 | TRBV5-1 | TRBD1 | TGCGCCAGCAGCCCGACATCCGGGACAGTTAATTCACCCCTCCACTTT | CASSPTSGTVNSPLHF
. | TRBJ1-2 | 14 | TRBV5-1 | . | TGCGCCAGCAGCTATACCCCAGGAACCTATGGCTACACCTTC | CASSYTPGTYGYTF
. | TRBJ2-1 | 16 | TRBV10-3 | TRBD2 | TGTGCCATCAGTTCCCTTGGTAGCGGGAGTAACTATGAGCAGTTCTTC | CAISSLGSGSNYEQFF
few | TRBJ1-2 | 14 | TRBV7-2 | TRBD1 | TGTGCCAGCAGCCTGACAGGGACAGTATTAGGCTACACCTTC | CASSLTGTVLGYTF
. | TRBJ2-2 | 16 | TRBV27 | . | TGTGCCAGCAGTTTGTACCCAGGGGAATACACCGGGGAGCTGTTTTTT | CASSLYPGEYTGELFF
. | TRBJ2-5 | 13 | TRBV5-1 | . | TGCGCCAGCAGGGCAGGGGATACAGAGACCCAGTACTTC | CASRAGDTETQYF
. | TRBJ1-2 | 17 | TRBV5-8 | . | TGTGCCAGCAGCTTTGGGATCGGACAGCCGGATTCCTATGGCTACACCTTC | CASSFGIGQPDSYGYTF
once | TRBJ2-7 | 16 | TRBV9 | TRBD1 | TGTGCCAGCAGCGGGCCGGGACAGGGGGGTTCCTACGAGCAGTACTTC | CASSGPGQGGSYEQYF
. | TRBJ2-7 | 12 | TRBV18 | . | TGTGCCAGCTCATCAGGGGCCTACGAGCAGTACTTC | CASSSGAYEQYF
. | TRBJ2-2 | 19 | TRBV15 | TRBD2 | TGTGCCACCAGCAGAGATGGGCAGATGGGGACTACGAACACCGGGGAGCTGTTTTTT | CATSRDGQMGTTNTGELFF
. | TRBJ1-4 | 13 | TRBV6-1 | TRBD1 | TGTGCCAGCATCGCAGGGGGAAGTGAAAAACTGTTTTTT | CASIAGGSEKLFF
. | TRBJ1-1 | 16 | TRBV5-1 | TRBD1 | TGCGCCAGCAGCACTAGGACAGGGAGGTTGAACACTGAAGCTTTCTTT | CASSTRTGRLNTEAFF
once | TRBJ1-3 | 12 | TRBV7-9 | . | TGTGCCAGCAGCCACCCGAGGAACACCATATATTTT | CASSHPRNTIYF
. | TRBJ2-5 | 11 | TRBV27 | . | TGTGCCAGCAGGTCGGGGTGGACCCAGTACTTC | CASRSGWTQYF
. | TRBJ2-2 | 16 | TRBV2 | TRBD1 | TGTGCCAGCAGTGAACAGGGGGCAACAAACACCGGGGAGCTGTTTTTT | CASSEQGATNTGELFF
. | TRBJ2-2 | 17 | TRBV7-2 | TRBD2 | TGTGCCAGCAGCTTAGATGCTAGCGGGGGGGCCGCCGGGGAGCTGTTTTTT | CASSLDASGGAAGELFF
. | TRBJ1-5 | 14 | TRBV28 | . | TGTGCCAGCTTCCCAGGGCTTAGCAATCAGCCCCAGCATTTT | CASFPGLSNQPQHF
. | TRBJ2-7 | 14 | TRBV4-2 | TRBD2 | TGTGCCAGCGGCGAGCGGGGGGGTACCTACGAGCAGTACTTC | CASGERGGTYEQYF
few | TRBJ1-5 | 16 | TRBV28 | . | TGTGCCAGCAGTTTTCCCGGGGGGGGTAGCAATCAGCCCCAGCATTTT | CASSFPGGGSNQPQHF
. | TRBJ1-3 | 10 | TRBV10-3 | . | TGTGCCATCGGGGCGAACACCATATATTTT | CAIGANTIYF
. | TRBJ2-2 | 13 | TRBV29-1 | . | TGCAGCGTTGAAGCGCAGGGGCTCGGGGAGCTGTTTTTT | CSVEAQGLGELFF
. | TRBJ1-2 | 17 | TRBV28 | . | TGTGCCAGCAATTCTTTGAGCGGGACGCTCATTAACTATGGCTACACCTTC | CASNSLSGTLINYGYTF
. | TRBJ1-4 | 14 | TRBV6-5 | . | TGTGCCAGCAGTTACTCGAATCAGGGGGAAAAACTGTTTTTT | CASSYSNQGEKLFF
once | TRBJ2-1 | 13 | TRBV5-4 | TRBD1 | TGTGCCAGCAGCACAGACAGGGAGCTTGAGCAGTTCTTC | CASSTDRELEQFF
. | TRBJ2-2 | 17 | TRBV18 | . | TGTGCCAGCTCACCAGCCGGTGGGGCGCTCAACACCGGGGAGCTGTTTTTT | CASSPAGGALNTGELFF
. | TRBJ1-2 | 13 | TRBV6-5 | . | TGTGCCAGGGGTTCGAGACATAACTATGGCTACACCTTC | CARGSRHNYGYTF
. | TRBJ2-2 | 14 | TRBV6-5 | . | TGTGCCAGCAACCGGGTAGGGGTGAGCGGGGAGCTGTTTTTT | CASNRVGVSGELFF
. | TRBJ2-6 | 14 | TRBV6-5 | . | TGTGCCAGCAGCACATTCTCTGGGGCCAACGTCCTGACTTTC | CASSTFSGANVLTF
. | TRBJ2-7 | 13 | TRBV19 | . | TGTGCCAGTAGTCAGACAGCCTCCTACGAGCAGTACTTC | CASSQTASYEQYF
. | TRBJ1-5 | 15 | TRBV4-3 | . | TGCGCCAGCAGCCAAGACGGGATGACGAATCAGCCCCAGCATTTT | CASSQDGMTNQPQHF
once | TRBJ2-6 | 17 | TRBV5-4 | TRBD2 | TGTGCCAGCAGGCCTCTAGCGGGAAGCCCTGGGGCCAACGTCCTGACTTTC | CASRPLAGSPGANVLTF
. | TRBJ1-5 | 19 | TRBV4-1 | . | TGCGCCAGCAGCCCAGGGGCCGCCAGGGACGCTAGGGGCAATCAGCCCCAGCATTTT | CASSPGAARDARGNQPQHF
. | TRBJ1-6 | 14 | TRBV19 | . | TGTGCCAAACCAAGACAGGCTGATAATTCACCCCTCCACTTT | CAKPRQADNSPLHF
. | TRBJ1-1 | 14 | TRBV4-2 | . | TGTGCCAGCAGCCGCCGTGGCAGTAACACTGAAGCTTTCTTT | CASSRRGSNTEAFF
. | TRBJ1-2 | 11 | TRBV29-1 | TRBD1 | TGCAGCGTTGCAGGGGGCCATGGCTACACCTTC | CSVAGGHGYTF
once | TRBJ2-2 | 16 | TRBV4-3 | TRBD2 | TGCGCCAGCAGCCAAGACGGACTAGCGGGCTTCGGGGAGCTGTTTTTT | CASSQDGLAGFGELFF